This T cell receptor (beta chain) was captured by sequencing in a study of cytomegalovirus exposure and HLA in healthy donors. Study findings and constraints: Sequencing likely generated an artifact that appeared as a cluster of highly shared sequence variants. Apart from CMV serostatus, no immune exposure information was available. Cytomegalovirus association was listed for under 200 TCR beta chains. As was reported, the classifier diagnosed cytomegalovirus status with high specificity and sensitivity.

As regards this clone: What it recognizes is unknown. The same CDR3 arises from other DNA sequences in this sample as well.

Looked up from germline, CDR1 is SQVTM and CDR2 is ANQGSEA. Trimming removed 6 bases from V and 0 bases from J, with 13 bases in between. The CDR3 has 14 residues. This PCR relied on a set of 60 Vbeta primers and 13 Jbeta primers. TCRdb's table, derived via immunoSEQ multiplex PCR, lists solely in-frame clones and lacks some. The sample shows tens of thousands of clones, and over 10% sits with its ten largest clones. Specimen: PBMCs. The chain employs TRBV29-1 and TRBJ2-3; D might be TRBD1 (6 bases). This clonotype was obtained from a man between 18 and 35 years old in good health and CMV-seropositive. CDR3 sequence: CSVFRGSSTDTQYF. In DNA, the CDR3 is TGCAGCGTCTTCAGGGGATCTAGCACAGATACGCAGTATTTT.